The clone carrying this TCR beta chain was observed a few times. This sample was taken from a study of blood T cell repertoires in COVID-19. V was trimmed by 6 bases and J by 0 bases, leaving 3 bases between them. This CDR3 has 12 amino acids. Per germline, CDR1 MNHEY and CDR2 SMNVEV (reference sequence). Under the authors' procedure: Reference gene primer amplification gave nucleated cell count estimates. Assay used: immunoSEQ multiplex PCR; TCRdb lists only in-frame clones, some missing. The V and J calls and clone size were taken over from that table, and D and trimming were inferred from the DNA. The table lists about 160,000 clones, around 82% of them singletons, with 6.5% to 8.5% in the top ten. While infection was still active, Seattle patients were enrolled and then followed longitudinally.

The chain links TRBV27 to TRBJ1-3; D not certain. Sequenced: peripheral blood. The source of this sequence is a woman aged 40 to 50 with COVID-19, enrolled during active disease. The CDR3 protein is CASRYSGNTIYF. As DNA, the CDR3 is TGTGCCAGCAGGTACTCTGGAAACACCATATATTTT.